What follows describes a single TCR beta chain. What it binds is not known. The sample originates from a study of CD4 T cells in relation to SARS-CoV-2 and coronaviruses. Findings and caveats of the study: No crossreactivity against non-spike viral proteins was tested here.

The method was immunoSEQ multiplex PCR; TCRdb's version includes in-frame clones alone and lacks a portion of them. The data hold 16,000 or so clones, with around 77% observed a single time. The unexposed donors gave CD4+ T cells in about 2010-2019, prior to COVID-19. After 10 to 11 days of culture, CD4+ T cells were isolated. On days 3 and 7, cultures got half fresh IL-2 medium. Trimming stripped 6 bases from V and 2 bases from J, with 13 bases between. Looked up from germline, CDR1 is WNHNN and CDR2 is SYGVQD (reference sequence). The CDR3 is made up of 14 amino acids. The J gene is TRBJ1-1, the V gene TRBV10-1, with D hard to call. This clonotype originated in a human donor in good health. Material for sequencing was CD4+ T cells from PBMCs, cultured in vitro. The CDR3 here is CASSRTPFNTEAFF. The CDR3 DNA reads TGCGCCAGCAGCAGAACTCCCTTTAACACTGAAGCTTTCTTT.